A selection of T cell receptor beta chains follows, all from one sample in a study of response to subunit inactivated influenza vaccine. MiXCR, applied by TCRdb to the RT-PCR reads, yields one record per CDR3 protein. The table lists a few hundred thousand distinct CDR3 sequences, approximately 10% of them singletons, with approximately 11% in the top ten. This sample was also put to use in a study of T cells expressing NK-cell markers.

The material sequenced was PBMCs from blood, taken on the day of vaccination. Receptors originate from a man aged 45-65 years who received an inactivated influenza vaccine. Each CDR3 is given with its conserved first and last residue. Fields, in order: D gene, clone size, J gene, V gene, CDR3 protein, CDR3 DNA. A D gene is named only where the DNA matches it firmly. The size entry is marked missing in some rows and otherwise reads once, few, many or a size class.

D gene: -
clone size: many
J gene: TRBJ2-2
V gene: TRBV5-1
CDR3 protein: CASLPGGGGRTGELFF
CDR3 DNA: TGCGCCAGCTTGCCGGGAGGCGGGGGCAGAACCGGGGAGCTGTTTTTT

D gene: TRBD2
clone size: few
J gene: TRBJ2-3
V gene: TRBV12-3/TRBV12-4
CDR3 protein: CASSRTGGRADTQYF
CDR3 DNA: TGTGCCAGCAGCCGGACCGGCGGGAGGGCCGATACGCAGTATTTT

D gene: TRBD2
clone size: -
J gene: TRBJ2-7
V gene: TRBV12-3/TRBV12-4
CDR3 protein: CASSFGGSAFEQYF
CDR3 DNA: TGTGCCAGCAGTTTCGGCGGGAGCGCGTTCGAGCAGTACTTC

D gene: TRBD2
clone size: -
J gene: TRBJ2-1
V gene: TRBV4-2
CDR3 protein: CASSQGAGETNEQFF
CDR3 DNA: TGTGCCAGCAGCCAAGGGGCGGGGGAAACGAATGAGCAGTTCTTC

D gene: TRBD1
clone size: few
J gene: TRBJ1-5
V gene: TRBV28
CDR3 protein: CASSPLDGRGSQPQHF
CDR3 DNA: TGTGCCAGCAGTCCTTTAGACGGCAGGGGGTCTCAGCCCCAGCATTTT

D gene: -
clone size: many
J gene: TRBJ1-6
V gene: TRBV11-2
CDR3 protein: CASSLSRPAGRLYNSPLHF
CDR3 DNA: TGTGCCAGCAGCTTATCACGTCCCGCAGGGCGGCTTTATAATTCACCCCTCCACTTT

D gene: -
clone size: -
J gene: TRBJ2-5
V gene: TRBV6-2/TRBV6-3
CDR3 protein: CASSSPWWGGIKFQETQYF
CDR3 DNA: TGTGCCAGCAGCTCACCCTGGTGGGGGGGCATTAAATTCCAAGAGACCCAGTACTTC

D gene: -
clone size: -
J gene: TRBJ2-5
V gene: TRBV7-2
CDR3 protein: CASSSRSRGGAETQYF
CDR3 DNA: TGTGCCAGCAGCAGCCGGTCCAGGGGGGGAGCGGAGACCCAGTACTTC

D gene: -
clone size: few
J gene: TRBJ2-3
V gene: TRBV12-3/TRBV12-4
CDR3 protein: CASSFARAGTQYF
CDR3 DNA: TGTGCCAGCAGTTTCGCCAGGGCGGGGACGCAGTATTTT

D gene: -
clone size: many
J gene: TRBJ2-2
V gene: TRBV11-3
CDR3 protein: CASSSFTGGELFF
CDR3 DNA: TGTGCCAGCAGCTCCTTTACAGGGGGGGAGCTGTTTTTT

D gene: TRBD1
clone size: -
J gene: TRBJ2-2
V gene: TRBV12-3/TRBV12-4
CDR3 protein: CASIPGQVTGELFF
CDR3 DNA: TGTGCCAGCATCCCGGGACAGGTTACCGGGGAGCTGTTTTTT

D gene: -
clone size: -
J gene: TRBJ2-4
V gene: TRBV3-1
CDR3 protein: CASSHARLFSSKNIKYF
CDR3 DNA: TGTGCCAGCAGCCATGCTCGCCTGTTTAGCAGTAAAAACATTAAGTACTTC

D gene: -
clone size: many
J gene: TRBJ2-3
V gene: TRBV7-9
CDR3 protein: CASSRYQDTQYF
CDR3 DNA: TGTGCCAGCAGCCGATACCAGGATACGCAGTATTTT

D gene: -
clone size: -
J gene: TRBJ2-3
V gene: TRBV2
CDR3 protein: CASVGARAHHRSPGTDTQYF
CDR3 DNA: TGTGCCAGCGTAGGGGCCAGGGCCCACCACCGGTCGCCCGGCACAGATACGCAGTATTTT

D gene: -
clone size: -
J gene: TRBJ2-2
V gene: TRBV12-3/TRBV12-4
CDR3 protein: CASSLGGTPFLNTGELFF
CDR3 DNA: TGTGCCAGCAGTCTTGGGGGGACTCCATTTTTGAACACCGGGGAGCTGTTTTTT

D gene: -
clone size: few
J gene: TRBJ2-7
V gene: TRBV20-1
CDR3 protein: CSAKTGLGDEQYF
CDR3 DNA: TGCAGTGCTAAGACTGGGTTGGGGGACGAGCAGTACTTC

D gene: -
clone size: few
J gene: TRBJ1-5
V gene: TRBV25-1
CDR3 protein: CASSGGFEQPQHF
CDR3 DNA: TGTGCCAGCAGTGGAGGGTTTGAGCAGCCCCAGCATTTT

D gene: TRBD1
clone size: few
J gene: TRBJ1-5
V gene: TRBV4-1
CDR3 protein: CASSRARTGGNQPQHF
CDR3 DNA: TGCGCCAGCAGCCGGGCTCGGACAGGGGGCAATCAGCCCCAGCATTTT

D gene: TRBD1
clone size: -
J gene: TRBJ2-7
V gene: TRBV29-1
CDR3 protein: CSVAFRDRVIYEQYF
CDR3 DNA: TGCAGCGTTGCCTTCCGGGACAGGGTCATTTACGAGCAGTACTTC

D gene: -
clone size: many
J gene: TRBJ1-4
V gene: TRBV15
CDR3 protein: CATSGDRRKLFF
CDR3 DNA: TGTGCCACCAGCGGAGACAGGAGAAAACTGTTTTTT

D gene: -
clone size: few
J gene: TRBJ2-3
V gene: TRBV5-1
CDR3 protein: CASREGAINTQYF
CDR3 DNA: TGCGCCAGCAGGGAAGGGGCTATCAATACGCAGTATTTT

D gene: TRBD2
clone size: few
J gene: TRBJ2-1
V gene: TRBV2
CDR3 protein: CASSGGGVSYNEQFF
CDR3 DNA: TGTGCCAGCAGTGGTGGGGGGGTCAGCTACAATGAGCAGTTCTTC

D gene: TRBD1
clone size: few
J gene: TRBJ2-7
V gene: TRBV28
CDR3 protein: CASSPWDRGKLYEQYF
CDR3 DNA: TGTGCCAGCAGTCCCTGGGACAGGGGGAAGCTCTACGAGCAGTACTTC

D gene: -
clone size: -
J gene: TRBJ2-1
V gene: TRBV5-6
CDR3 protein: CASSYLFATTYNEQFF
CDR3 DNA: TGTGCCAGCAGCTACCTATTTGCAACTACCTACAATGAGCAGTTCTTC

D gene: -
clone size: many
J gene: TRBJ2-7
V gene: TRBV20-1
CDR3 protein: CSARDRVAYEQYF
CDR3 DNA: TGCAGTGCTAGAGACAGGGTGGCCTACGAGCAGTACTTC

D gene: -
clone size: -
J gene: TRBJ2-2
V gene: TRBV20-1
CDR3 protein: CSAPRARGAGELFF
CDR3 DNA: TGCAGTGCCCCGAGGGCGCGAGGGGCCGGGGAGCTGTTTTTT

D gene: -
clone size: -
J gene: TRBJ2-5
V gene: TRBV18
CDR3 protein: CASSPPTAQETQYF
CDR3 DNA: TGTGCCAGCTCACCACCCACAGCCCAAGAGACCCAGTACTTC

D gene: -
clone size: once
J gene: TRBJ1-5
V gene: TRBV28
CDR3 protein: CASRGGRNNQPQHF
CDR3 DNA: TGTGCCAGCAGGGGAGGACGGAACAATCAGCCCCAGCATTTT

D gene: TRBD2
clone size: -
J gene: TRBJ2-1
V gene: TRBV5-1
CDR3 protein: CASSLTSGTSGEQFF
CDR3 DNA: TGCGCCAGCAGCTTGACCTCCGGGACTAGCGGTGAGCAGTTCTTC

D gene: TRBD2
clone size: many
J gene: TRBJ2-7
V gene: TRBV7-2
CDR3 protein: CASSLGVAGGYEQYF
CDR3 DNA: TGTGCCAGCAGCTTAGGGGTGGCGGGAGGCTACGAGCAGTACTTC

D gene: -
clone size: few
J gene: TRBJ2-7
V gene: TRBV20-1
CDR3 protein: CSARDRRGHEQYF
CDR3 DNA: TGCAGTGCTAGAGATCGGCGCGGTCACGAGCAGTACTTC

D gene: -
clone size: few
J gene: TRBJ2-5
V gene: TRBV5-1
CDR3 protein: CASSLWRSETQYF
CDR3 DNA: TGCGCCAGCAGCTTGTGGAGATCGGAGACCCAGTACTTC

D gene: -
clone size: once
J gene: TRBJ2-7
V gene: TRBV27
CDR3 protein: CASSRRGNEQYF
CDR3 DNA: TGTGCCAGCAGTCGACGGGGGAACGAGCAGTACTTC

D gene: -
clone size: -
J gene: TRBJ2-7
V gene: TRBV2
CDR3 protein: CASSVLQGENEQYF
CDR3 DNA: TGTGCCAGCAGTGTTCTGCAGGGTGAGAACGAGCAGTACTTC

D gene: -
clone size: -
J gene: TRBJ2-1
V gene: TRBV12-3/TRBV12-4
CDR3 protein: CASSLGLGEQGEQFF
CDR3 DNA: TGTGCCAGCAGTTTGGGGTTGGGGGAGCAGGGTGAGCAGTTCTTC

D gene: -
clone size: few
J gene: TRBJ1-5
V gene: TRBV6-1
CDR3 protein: CASSSYRAQPQHF
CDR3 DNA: TGTGCCAGCAGCTCTTACAGGGCTCAGCCCCAGCATTTT

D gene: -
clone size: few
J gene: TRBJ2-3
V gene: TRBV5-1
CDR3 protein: CASSLRFSSTDTQYF
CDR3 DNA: TGCGCCAGCAGCTTGAGATTCAGCAGCACAGATACGCAGTATTTT

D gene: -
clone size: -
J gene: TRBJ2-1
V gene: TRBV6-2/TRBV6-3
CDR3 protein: CASSYDRSSYNEQFF
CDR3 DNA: TGTGCCAGCAGTTATGACAGAAGCTCCTACAATGAGCAGTTCTTC

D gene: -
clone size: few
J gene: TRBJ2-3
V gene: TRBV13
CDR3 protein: CASSSSKIGADTQYF
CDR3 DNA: TGTGCCAGCAGCTCAAGCAAGATCGGGGCAGATACGCAGTATTTT

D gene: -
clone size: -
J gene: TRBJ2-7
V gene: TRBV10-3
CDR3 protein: CAIGGDRTSYEQYF
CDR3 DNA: TGTGCCATCGGGGGCGACAGGACCTCCTACGAGCAGTACTTC

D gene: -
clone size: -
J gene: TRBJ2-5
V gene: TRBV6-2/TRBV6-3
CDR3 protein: CASSYFGQQETQYF
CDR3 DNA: TGTGCCAGCAGTTACTTCGGACAGCAAGAGACCCAGTACTTC

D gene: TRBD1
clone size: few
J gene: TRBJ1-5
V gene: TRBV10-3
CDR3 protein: CAISATGAEGNQPQHF
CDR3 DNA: TGTGCCATCAGTGCAACAGGGGCGGAGGGCAATCAGCCCCAGCATTTT

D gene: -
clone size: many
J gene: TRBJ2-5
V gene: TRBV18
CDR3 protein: CASSPTRTQETQYF
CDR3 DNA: TGTGCCAGCTCACCCACCCGTACTCAAGAGACCCAGTACTTC

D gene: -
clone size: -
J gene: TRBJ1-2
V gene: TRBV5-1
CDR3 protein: CASSWQQGGGYTF
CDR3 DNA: TGCGCCAGCAGCTGGCAACAGGGTGGTGGCTACACCTTC

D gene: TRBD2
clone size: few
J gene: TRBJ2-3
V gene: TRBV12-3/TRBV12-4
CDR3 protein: CASSSGLAHQYF
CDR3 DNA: TGTGCCAGCAGTTCCGGACTAGCCCATCAGTATTTT